What follows describes a single T cell receptor beta chain. Its antigen remains unidentified. At one of its ends the junction is not consistent with the germline gene, which may arise from a read error. This sample is part of a study of blood T cells in healthy people across ages (dated by TCRdb to the mid-2010s). Broadly, across the study: In model experiments, roughly one uniquely barcoded TCR beta cDNA molecule per two T cells was captured by template switching. Donors of different ages were randomly distributed across sequencing lanes to avoid experimental bias. Using deep sequencing normalized with unique cDNA molecular identifiers, the study measured how TCR beta repertoire diversity changes with age. Using the same blood draw, the study looked at two additional independent replicas of 1 million unique cDNA reads for two donors, one aged 18 to 30 and the other aged 80 or older. Four age groups were formed from the donors: young (average 16 years), middle-aged (approximately 42), aged (around 62) and long-lived (82). Summary of the overall study and its limitations: As age increased, observed TCR beta diversity per million T cells dropped in a roughly linear way, and a significant reduction was already evident by age about 40. Since profiling was done on bulk unsorted PBMCs, naive and antigen-experienced compartments could not be conclusively compared. Compared with the aged group, the long-lived group had more naive CD4+ T cells, fewer expanded clones and increased TCR diversity, a pattern suggesting age selection. The percentage of naive T cells measured by flow cytometry correlated strongly with observed TCR beta diversity. Estimates of total diversity based on one million sequenced T cells were regarded as lower bounds and as underestimates. Because the CMV infection status of the donors was unknown, age-related changes in expanded clonotypes may potentially have been confounded.

As encoded in the germline V gene, CDR1 is SGHTA while CDR2 is FQGNSA. There are 15 amino acids in the CDR3, from cysteine to phenylalanine inclusive. Only the CDR3 region is kept as DNA, spanning 45 bases read in frame from base 1. Libraries came from 5' RACE. Sequencing used an Illumina HiSeq 2500. A second PCR of roughly 6 to 11 cycles was run with a J-beta primer mix and a sample-barcoded 5' primer. A unique molecular identifier was introduced onto each TCR beta cDNA molecule by a template-switch 5' adaptor carrying 12 random nucleotides. Each sample yielded at least 2.5 million CDR3-containing paired-end reads. First-strand cDNA was synthesized from all RNA with the Mint cDNA synthesis kit, primed by a TRBC-specific oligonucleotide. After uracil-DNA glycosylase treatment, a first 18-cycle PCR used universal primers M1SS and BC2_uni_R on all cDNA. The authors processed their data as follows. For normalization, 1 million high-quality reads, each with a distinct molecular identifier, were randomly selected from each sample. Instead of being binned into consensus sequences, reads that shared molecular identifiers were thrown out. MiTCR, set to a Q25 quality threshold and the strictest error-elimination algorithm, was used for CDR3 identification, clonotype clustering and error correction. A nonparametric unseen species model with Euler transformation was used to estimate a lower bound on total TCR beta diversity. The public reads were reprocessed in TCRdb via fastp at Q25 and MiXCR, keeping in-frame beta chains. Each record represents a unique CDR3 protein, reported with the most common genes and DNA among its rows. The V and J calls and clone size come from TCRdb's table, not from the authors' own analysis. Within this sample are roughly 1,700,000 distinct CDR3 sequences, with 28% of them counted one time only. 7.7% of the sample is in the top ten clones.

The donors were some 39 Caucasian individuals from Russia, aged 6 to 90 years, who were systemically healthy. About 9.1 milliliters of peripheral blood were collected from each donor into EDTA-treated Vacutainer tubes. PBMCs were isolated by Ficoll-Paque density-gradient centrifugation, with at least 6 million obtained per sample. Total RNA, at least 6 micrograms per sample, was extracted from PBMCs with Trizol reagent. For every donor, flow cytometry on a PBMC aliquot measured the percentage of naive CD45RAhigh/CD27high T cells. The clonotype originates from a woman aged 30 to 39 in good health. Sequencing used blood. This receptor chain uses TRBV7-2 and TRBJ2-3, with TRBD2 identical over 11 junction bases. The nucleotide sequence is TGTGCCAACAGCACAGGACTAGCGGGTACAGATACGCAGTATTTT. It is translated as CANSTGLAGTDTQYF. Reference TRBV7-2 and TRBJ2-3 genes cover what lies past the CDR3, so the full variable domain is GAGVSQSPSNKVTEKGKDVELRCDPISGHTALYWYRQSLGQGLEFLIYFQGNSAPDKSGLPSDRFSAERTGGSVSTLTIQRTQQEDSAVYLCANSTGLAGTDTQYFGPGTRLTVL.